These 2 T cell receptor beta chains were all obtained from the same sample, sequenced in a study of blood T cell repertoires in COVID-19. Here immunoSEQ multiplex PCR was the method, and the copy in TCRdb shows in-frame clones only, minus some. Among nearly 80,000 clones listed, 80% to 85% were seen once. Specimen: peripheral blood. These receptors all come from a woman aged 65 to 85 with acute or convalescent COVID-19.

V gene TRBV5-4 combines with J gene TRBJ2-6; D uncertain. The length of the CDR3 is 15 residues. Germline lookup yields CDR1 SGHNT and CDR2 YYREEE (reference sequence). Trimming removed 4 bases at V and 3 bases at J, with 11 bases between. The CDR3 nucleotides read TGTGCCAGCAGCCCCCGGTTATATGGGGCCAACGTCCTGACTTTC. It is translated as CASSPRLYGANVLTF.

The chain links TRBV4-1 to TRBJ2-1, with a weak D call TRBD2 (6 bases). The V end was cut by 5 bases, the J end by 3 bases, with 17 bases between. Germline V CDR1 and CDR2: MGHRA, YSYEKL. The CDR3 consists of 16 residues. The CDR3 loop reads CASSARPLAYYNEQFF. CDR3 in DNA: TGCGCCAGCAGCGCCCGCCCCCTAGCGTACTACAATGAGCAGTTCTTC.